A selection of T cell receptor beta chains follows, all from one sample in a study of blood T cell repertoires in COVID-19. The data were produced by immunoSEQ multiplex PCR, yet TCRdb's version contains in-frame clones alone and is incomplete. The sample records about 150,000 clones, 65% to 90% being singletons. The specimen sequenced was peripheral blood. The receptors were gathered from a woman in her forties or fifties with acute or convalescent COVID-19. CDR3s include the opening cysteine and the closing phenylalanine or tryptophan. A D gene is named only where the DNA matches it firmly. Clone size is stated in some rows and not others, as once, few, many or a class when expanded.

CDR3 DNA: TGTGCCACCAGCAGAGACATAGTGGGCCCGCCGAACACTGAAGCTTTCTTT
CDR3 protein: CATSRDIVGPPNTEAFF
clone size: .
V gene: TRBV15
D gene: .
J gene: TRBJ1-1

CDR3 DNA: TGTGCCAGCAGTGACGGACAGGGTCCAGCCTACGAGCAGTACTTC
CDR3 protein: CASSDGQGPAYEQYF
clone size: once
V gene: TRBV25-1
D gene: TRBD1
J gene: TRBJ2-7

CDR3 DNA: TGTGCCAGCAGCGGACAGCTCCTCACTGAAGCTTTCTTT
CDR3 protein: CASSGQLLTEAFF
clone size: few
V gene: TRBV7-9
D gene: .
J gene: TRBJ1-1

CDR3 DNA: TGTGCCAGCGGTGGGCCAGGGCATTCACCCCTCCACTTT
CDR3 protein: CASGGPGHSPLHF
clone size: .
V gene: TRBV6-6
D gene: .
J gene: TRBJ1-6

CDR3 DNA: TGTGCCAGCAGTCCCCAGCGCCTAGCGGGAGGGGGCACAGATACGCAGTATTTT
CDR3 protein: CASSPQRLAGGGTDTQYF
clone size: .
V gene: TRBV25-1
D gene: TRBD2
J gene: TRBJ2-3

CDR3 DNA: TGCAGCGTTGAAGATTTATCGAGCGGGCTAGTAAAACAGTGGCTCAGTACCGGGGAGCTGTTTTTT
CDR3 protein: CSVEDLSSGLVKQWLSTGELFF
clone size: .
V gene: TRBV29-1
D gene: .
J gene: TRBJ2-2

CDR3 DNA: TGTGCCAGCAGCTTAGGGCGGGGTACGAACACTGAAGCTTTCTTT
CDR3 protein: CASSLGRGTNTEAFF
clone size: .
V gene: TRBV7-9
D gene: .
J gene: TRBJ1-1

CDR3 DNA: TGTGCCAGTAGTATGAGTAACAGCCAAGAGACCCAGTACTTC
CDR3 protein: CASSMSNSQETQYF
clone size: .
V gene: TRBV19
D gene: .
J gene: TRBJ2-5

CDR3 DNA: TGTGCCAGCAGCGTCTCAGACTTTCTGAGCTCCTACAATGAGCAGTTCTTC
CDR3 protein: CASSVSDFLSSYNEQFF
clone size: .
V gene: TRBV9
D gene: .
J gene: TRBJ2-1

CDR3 DNA: TGTGCCAGCAGCGCGGAGCTCTATGGCTACACCTTC
CDR3 protein: CASSAELYGYTF
clone size: .
V gene: TRBV7-9
D gene: .
J gene: TRBJ1-2

CDR3 DNA: TGTGCGGGCGGGAGGGACTACAATGAGCAGTTCTTC
CDR3 protein: CAGGRDYNEQFF
clone size: .
V gene: TRBV10-3
D gene: TRBD2
J gene: TRBJ2-1

CDR3 DNA: TGTGCCAGCAGCTTGAGTGGACTAGCCAAAGAGACCCAGTACTTC
CDR3 protein: CASSLSGLAKETQYF
clone size: .
V gene: TRBV5-4
D gene: TRBD2
J gene: TRBJ2-5

CDR3 DNA: TGTGCCAGCACCCCACGGGGAACCGGGGAGCTGTTTTTT
CDR3 protein: CASTPRGTGELFF
clone size: .
V gene: TRBV28
D gene: .
J gene: TRBJ2-2

CDR3 DNA: TGTGCCAGCAGTTTTCTGGGACAGGGCAATTCACCCCTCCACTTT
CDR3 protein: CASSFLGQGNSPLHF
clone size: .
V gene: TRBV6-5
D gene: TRBD1
J gene: TRBJ1-6

CDR3 DNA: TGCGCCAGCAGCCAAGAGGAGGGCATGTACGAGCAGTACTTC
CDR3 protein: CASSQEEGMYEQYF
clone size: many
V gene: TRBV4-3
D gene: .
J gene: TRBJ2-7

CDR3 DNA: TGTGCCTGGAGTGTAGAGGGACAGGTCCCCGCTGAAGCTTTCTTT
CDR3 protein: CAWSVEGQVPAEAFF
clone size: once
V gene: TRBV30
D gene: TRBD1
J gene: TRBJ1-1

CDR3 DNA: TGCGCCAGCAGCAACGGGACAGGGAATATCGCTGAAAAACTGTTTTTT
CDR3 protein: CASSNGTGNIAEKLFF
clone size: .
V gene: TRBV5-1
D gene: TRBD1
J gene: TRBJ1-4

CDR3 DNA: TGTGCCAGCAGCTTACCCGGGCGGGGGCGGACAGATACGCAGTATTTT
CDR3 protein: CASSLPGRGRTDTQYF
clone size: once
V gene: TRBV7-2
D gene: .
J gene: TRBJ2-3

CDR3 DNA: TGTGCCAGCAGTAGGACAGGGGCCTACAATGAGCAGTTCTTC
CDR3 protein: CASSRTGAYNEQFF
clone size: .
V gene: TRBV27
D gene: TRBD1
J gene: TRBJ2-1

CDR3 DNA: TGTGCCAGCAGCTCGATCAACAGGGTATCCAACTATGGCTACACCTTC
CDR3 protein: CASSSINRVSNYGYTF
clone size: .
V gene: TRBV7-8
D gene: .
J gene: TRBJ1-2

CDR3 DNA: TGTGCCAGCAGTTTAGAGGCGGGTCAGCCCCAGCATTTT
CDR3 protein: CASSLEAGQPQHF
clone size: .
V gene: TRBV12-3/TRBV12-4
D gene: .
J gene: TRBJ1-5

CDR3 DNA: TGTGCCAGCAGCTGGGGACAGCAAGAGACCCAGTACTTC
CDR3 protein: CASSWGQQETQYF
clone size: .
V gene: TRBV6-5
D gene: TRBD1
J gene: TRBJ2-5

CDR3 DNA: TGTGCCAGCAGTTTGGGGGGAAGGGACACCGGGGAGCTGTTTTTT
CDR3 protein: CASSLGGRDTGELFF
clone size: once
V gene: TRBV27
D gene: .
J gene: TRBJ2-2

CDR3 DNA: TGTGCCAGTAACGGAGCGGGGGGGCAAGCTGCCCAGTACTTC
CDR3 protein: CASNGAGGQAAQYF
clone size: .
V gene: TRBV19
D gene: TRBD2
J gene: TRBJ2-5

CDR3 DNA: TGTGCCAGCATTCCCATGGCGGGGGTCGGGGAAAAACTGTTTTTT
CDR3 protein: CASIPMAGVGEKLFF
clone size: few
V gene: TRBV6-5
D gene: .
J gene: TRBJ1-4

CDR3 DNA: TGTGCCAGCAGTTTAGCGGGAACTCTAAATACGCAGTATTTT
CDR3 protein: CASSLAGTLNTQYF
clone size: .
V gene: TRBV28
D gene: .
J gene: TRBJ2-3

CDR3 DNA: TGTGCCAGCAGATACAGGGAGAACACTGAAGCTTTCTTT
CDR3 protein: CASRYRENTEAFF
clone size: .
V gene: TRBV5-8
D gene: .
J gene: TRBJ1-1

CDR3 DNA: TGTGCCAGCAGACCGAGACAGGGACGACAGACCCAGTACTTC
CDR3 protein: CASRPRQGRQTQYF
clone size: .
V gene: TRBV7-8
D gene: TRBD1
J gene: TRBJ2-5

CDR3 DNA: TGTGCCAGCAGCTTGGGGGGAGGCGGAAACACCATATATTTT
CDR3 protein: CASSLGGGGNTIYF
clone size: few
V gene: TRBV7-9
D gene: .
J gene: TRBJ1-3

CDR3 DNA: TGTGCCAGCTGCCTCGTTTGCCAGGGTAACACCGGGGAGCTGTTTTTT
CDR3 protein: CASCLVCQGNTGELFF
clone size: .
V gene: TRBV27
D gene: .
J gene: TRBJ2-2

CDR3 DNA: TGTGCCAGCAGCTTAGAGGGCGACTCCTACAATGAGCAGTTCTTC
CDR3 protein: CASSLEGDSYNEQFF
clone size: .
V gene: TRBV11-3
D gene: .
J gene: TRBJ2-1

CDR3 DNA: TGTGCCATCAGTGGTGGGACTAGCGGGGCTCGGGCCTACGAGCAGTACTTC
CDR3 protein: CAISGGTSGARAYEQYF
clone size: .
V gene: TRBV10-3
D gene: TRBD2
J gene: TRBJ2-7

CDR3 DNA: TGTGCCAGCAGCCAAGACGGGACAGGGGCCTATGGCTACACCTTC
CDR3 protein: CASSQDGTGAYGYTF
clone size: .
V gene: TRBV3-1/TRBV3-2
D gene: TRBD1
J gene: TRBJ1-2

CDR3 DNA: TGTGCCAGCAGTCGACAGGGGGTAGGCTATGGCTACACCTTC
CDR3 protein: CASSRQGVGYGYTF
clone size: .
V gene: TRBV6-5
D gene: TRBD1
J gene: TRBJ1-2

CDR3 DNA: TGTGCCAGCAGCCAGAAACCTACAGGCGGCCCTGGCTACACCTTC
CDR3 protein: CASSQKPTGGPGYTF
clone size: .
V gene: TRBV14
D gene: .
J gene: TRBJ1-2

CDR3 DNA: TGTGCCAGCAGCTTGGGCACTGGGCAGGGTCCTCTAGGGCAGTACTTC
CDR3 protein: CASSLGTGQGPLGQYF
clone size: once
V gene: TRBV5-4
D gene: .
J gene: TRBJ2-7

CDR3 DNA: TGTGCCAGCAGCCCAGGACAGGGGACCCCCAATGAGCAGTTCTTC
CDR3 protein: CASSPGQGTPNEQFF
clone size: .
V gene: TRBV5-4
D gene: TRBD1
J gene: TRBJ2-1

CDR3 DNA: TGTGCCAGCAACAAACTAGCGGGAAGTCGGAATGAGCAGTTCTTC
CDR3 protein: CASNKLAGSRNEQFF
clone size: once
V gene: TRBV6-5
D gene: TRBD2
J gene: TRBJ2-1

CDR3 DNA: TGTGCCATCTTGGGACAGGGCCTATATGGCTACACCTTC
CDR3 protein: CAILGQGLYGYTF
clone size: .
V gene: TRBV10-3
D gene: TRBD1
J gene: TRBJ1-2

CDR3 DNA: TGTGCCACTTCCGGGACAGACAATCAGCCCCAGCATTTT
CDR3 protein: CATSGTDNQPQHF
clone size: .
V gene: TRBV18
D gene: TRBD1
J gene: TRBJ1-5

CDR3 DNA: TGTGCCAGCAGCTCGCGGAGCGGGACGGGAGATACGCAGTATTTT
CDR3 protein: CASSSRSGTGDTQYF
clone size: .
V gene: TRBV7-2
D gene: TRBD2
J gene: TRBJ2-3

CDR3 DNA: TGTGCCAGTAGTATAATGCAGTTCCAGTATTTT
CDR3 protein: CASSIMQFQYF
clone size: .
V gene: TRBV19
D gene: .
J gene: TRBJ2-3

CDR3 DNA: TGTGCCGGACGGGGAGCAGGGGGCTACGAGCAGTACTTC
CDR3 protein: CAGRGAGGYEQYF
clone size: once
V gene: TRBV12-3/TRBV12-4
D gene: TRBD1
J gene: TRBJ2-7

CDR3 DNA: TGTGCCAGCAGCCTCAACTATCGCAATGAGCAGTTCTTC
CDR3 protein: CASSLNYRNEQFF
clone size: .
V gene: TRBV7-7
D gene: .
J gene: TRBJ2-1

CDR3 DNA: TGTGCCAGCAGCCAGAGCCCCTCTGGAAACACCATATATTTT
CDR3 protein: CASSQSPSGNTIYF
clone size: .
V gene: TRBV3-1/TRBV3-2
D gene: .
J gene: TRBJ1-3

CDR3 DNA: TGTGCCAGCAGCCAAGCCGGGACGCGGGAAAACACCATATATTTT
CDR3 protein: CASSQAGTRENTIYF
clone size: few
V gene: TRBV4-2
D gene: .
J gene: TRBJ1-3